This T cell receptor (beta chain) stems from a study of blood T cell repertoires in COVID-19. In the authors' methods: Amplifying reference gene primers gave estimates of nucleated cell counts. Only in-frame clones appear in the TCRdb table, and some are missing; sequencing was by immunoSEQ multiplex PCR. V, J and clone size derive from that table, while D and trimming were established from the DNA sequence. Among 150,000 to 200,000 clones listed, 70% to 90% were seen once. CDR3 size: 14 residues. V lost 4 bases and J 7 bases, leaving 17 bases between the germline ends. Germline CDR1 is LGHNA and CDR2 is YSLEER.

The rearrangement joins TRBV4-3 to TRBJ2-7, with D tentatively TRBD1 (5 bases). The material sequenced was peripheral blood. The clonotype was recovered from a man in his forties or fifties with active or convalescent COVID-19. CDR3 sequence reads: CASSRLQGPEEQYF. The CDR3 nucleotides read TGCGCCAGCAGCCGGCTCCAGGGCCCGGAGGAGCAGTACTTC.